The clone carrying this T cell receptor beta chain was counted between two and nine times. Its antigen is unknown. V was cut by 6 bases and J by 8 bases, with 14 bases left in between. Germline CDR1 reads LNHNV; CDR2 reads YYDKDF (reference sequence). The CDR3 consists of 13 residues. The data are from a study of early T cells in non-severe SARS-CoV-2 infection. About the study: Sequenced bulk RNA came from whole blood that was unsorted, and chains were unpaired.

Unique molecular identifiers were added to individual cDNA molecules. TCRdb independently ran MiXCR on the 5' RACE reads; one entry per CDR3 protein. This sample has some 32,000 distinct CDR3 sequences; roughly 5% occur once, and the top ten carry roughly 6.5%. Study-wide results and limits: Reliance on VDJdb matching favored anti-spike CD8 responses; private and CD4 specificities were missed.

Sequences were obtained from whole blood. The chain couples TRBV15 to TRBJ2-1, with TRBD1 as a possible D gene (6 bases). This receptor was taken from an adult who was a healthcare worker with PCR-confirmed SARS-CoV-2 infection or an uninfected control (not recorded which). CDR3 amino acids: CATRRQVQDEQFF. The CDR3 DNA is TGTGCCACCAGGAGACAGGTCCAGGATGAGCAGTTCTTC.